The source of this T cell receptor beta chain is a study of shared clonotypes between healthy human individuals. The assay was carried out at the deep level. Unsorted PBMC DNA sequencing spanned ten immunoSEQ deep assay plates. The method was immunoSEQ multiplex PCR; TCRdb's version includes in-frame clones alone and lacks a portion of them. The table has about 490,000 clones, 79% seen once. Germline CDR1 reads WSHSY; CDR2 reads SAAADI. The CDR3 has 13 amino acids. V dropped 6 bases and J dropped 3 bases, with 9 bases sitting between them. This TCR was recovered from a woman aged 40 to 55 in good health. Some clones in this sample may be carry-over from other donors' samples. The chain links TRBV10-2 to TRBJ2-1; D remains unclear. Sequencing was carried out using PBMCs. The CDR3 sequence: CASSSGNYNEQFF. CDR3 in DNA: TGCGCCAGCAGCTCAGGAAACTACAATGAGCAGTTCTTC.